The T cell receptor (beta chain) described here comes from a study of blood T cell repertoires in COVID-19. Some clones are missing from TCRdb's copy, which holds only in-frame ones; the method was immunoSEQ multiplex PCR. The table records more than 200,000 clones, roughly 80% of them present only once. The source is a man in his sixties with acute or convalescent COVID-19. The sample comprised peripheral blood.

The CDR3: CASSVAGSSSSPLHF. In nucleotides, the CDR3 is TGTGCCAGCAGCGTAGCGGGGTCCTCTAGTTCACCCCTCCACTTT. The chain has TRBV9 and TRBJ1-6; no clear D. From germline, CDR1 is SGDLS and CDR2 YYNGEE. This CDR3 region has 15 residues. Trimming removed 0 bases at V and 9 bases at J, with 13 bases between.